The present TCR beta chain was sequenced within a study of CD8 T cells in Susac syndrome. The germline gives CDR1 SGHVS, CDR2 FNYEAQ. The CDR3 extends over 16 amino acids. The germline V and J ends were trimmed by 4 bases and 3 bases, with 17 bases remaining between them. With random hexamers, reverse transcription was performed on roughly 0.5 to 1 ug of RNA. MiXCR was run by TCRdb on the immunoSEQ multiplex PCR reads, yielding one entry per CDR3 protein. The table includes 300,000 to 350,000 distinct CDR3 sequences, around 92% detected once. Material for sequencing was CD4+ T cells from PBMCs. The chain has TRBV7-6 and TRBJ2-3; TRBD1 might be the D (6 bases). The sequence came from a human donor with multiple sclerosis. CDR3 loop: CASSWAGTPVTDTQYF. The DNA for the CDR3 is TGTGCCAGCAGCTGGGCCGGGACACCGGTTACAGATACGCAGTATTTT.